This T cell receptor (beta chain) was retrieved from a study of neurological immune-mediated disorders. This clonotype has a count of ten or more. The germline V gene has CDR1 SGHRS and CDR2 YFSETQ. Deletions cut 0 bases from V and 6 bases from J, with 10 bases between. This CDR3 has 14 residues. TCRdb fed the 5' RACE reads into MiXCR, producing one record per CDR3 protein. The top ten clones hold around 1.3% of a sample with around 40,000 distinct CDR3 sequences, 12% of them seen once. The sequenced sample consisted of PBMCs. The source of this sequence is a female donor in good health. The V call is TRBV5-1, the J call TRBJ1-5, with D possibly being TRBD1 (6 bases). Written as DNA, the CDR3 is TGCGCCAGCAGCTTGGAGGGGGGCCGTCAGCCCCAGCATTTT. Encoded protein: CASSLEGGRQPQHF.